Given below is one T cell receptor beta chain in context. The target antigen is unknown. Only in-frame clones appear in the TCRdb table, and some are missing; sequencing was by immunoSEQ multiplex PCR. This table holds about 120,000 clones, 90% to 95% found once. Germline V gene sequence: CDR1 MNHEY, CDR2 SVGAGI. This CDR3 has 16 residues. Trimming cost V 1 base and J 2 bases; bases outside gene matches: 5. This specimen comes from a study of T cell repertoires and HLA-DP antigens. Sequencing was carried out using CD4+ T cells from PBMCs. This TCR came from a woman younger than 35 in good health and CMV-seronegative. The genes are TRBV6-5 and TRBJ2-7; 10 bases fit TRBD2. CDR3 in DNA: TGTGCCAGCAGTTACTTCTTAGCGGGGGGCCCCTACGAGCAGTACTTC. Encoded protein: CASSYFLAGGPYEQYF.